What follows describes a single T cell receptor (beta chain). Its matching antigen is unknown. TCRdb re-analysed the 5' RACE reads in MiXCR, keeping a single row per CDR3 protein. Here the sample spans roughly 130,000 distinct CDR3 sequences, 12% to 15% being singletons. The data are from a study of CD8 T cells in ankylosing spondylitis. Germline assignment: CDR1 KGHSH and CDR2 LQKENI. This CDR3 region has 17 residues. Trimming took 3 bases from V and 4 from J; bases not matched to a gene: 12. Study observations and caveats: Made up of about eight highly homologous variants, a TCR beta motif appeared characteristic of ankylosing spondylitis blood. Previous work reported some of these motif variants in the synovial fluid and blood of reactive arthritis.

The receptor comes from a female donor with ankylosing spondylitis or in good health (not recorded which). The specimen sequenced was blood, either unsorted or a sorted T cell fraction (not recorded which). The chain employs TRBV18 and TRBJ1-3; 7 nucleotides agree with TRBD1. The CDR3 region has the DNA TGTGCCAGCTCACCCCTACCCCTGGACAGGTCCGGAAACACCATATATTTT. It specifies CASSPLPLDRSGNTIYF.